The next 27 T cell receptor beta chains were all read from a single sample in a study of cytomegalovirus exposure and HLA in healthy donors. PCR involved 60 Vbeta and 13 Jbeta primers. Only in-frame clones appear in the TCRdb table, and some are missing; sequencing was by immunoSEQ multiplex PCR. The sample lists nearly 300,000 clones, about nine tenths occurring once. Specimen: PBMCs. These receptors came from a man in his forties in good health and CMV-seropositive.

V and J are TRBV13 and TRBJ2-2; possible D gene TRBD2, 6 bases. V lost 1 base and J 6 bases, leaving 12 bases between the germline ends. Germline lookup yields CDR1 PRHDT and CDR2 FYEKMQ (reference sequence). CDR3 length: 15 amino acids. CDR3 region: CASSLEEGRAGELFF. The CDR3 DNA reads TGTGCCAGCAGCTTAGAGGAGGGGCGGGCCGGGGAGCTGTTTTTT.

J is TRBJ2-1 and V is TRBV7-3; TRBD2 agrees at 11 bases. Germline lookup yields CDR1 SGHTA and CDR2 FQGTGA. CDR3 size: 15 residues. Trimming removed 6 bases from V and 2 bases from J; junction bases left unmatched: 3. The CDR3 is CASRPLAGAYNEQFF. In DNA form, the CDR3 reads TGTGCCAGCAGACCACTAGCGGGAGCCTACAATGAGCAGTTCTTC.

The chain joins TRBV9 to TRBJ2-5; 9 bases match TRBD1. CDR3 size: 14 residues. The J segment lost 3 bases and the V segment lost 4 bases, leaving 4 bases of the junction unmatched. Germline lookup yields CDR1 SGDLS and CDR2 YYNGEE. CDR3 sequence reads: CASSPRTGEETQYF. The DNA for the CDR3 is TGTGCCAGCAGCCCACGGACAGGGGAAGAGACCCAGTACTTC.

CDR3 sequence reads: CASSWGTDNYEQYF. The CDR3 DNA is TGTGCCAGCAGCTGGGGGACAGATAACTACGAGCAGTACTTC. The V call is TRBV5-4, the J call TRBJ2-7; 7 nucleotides line up with TRBD1. Germline assignment: CDR1 SGHNT and CDR2 YYREEE (reference sequence). V was pared by 3 bases and J by 3 bases, with 6 bases of the junction left unmatched. CDR3 length equals 14 residues.

The chain recombines TRBV18 with TRBJ2-7; no definite D call. Germline CDR1 is KGHSH and CDR2 is LQKENI. V gave up 0 bases and J gave up 4 bases, with 7 bases separating them. The CDR3 extends over 13 amino acids. The CDR3 nucleotides are TGTGCCAGCTCACCACCGTCCGTATACGAGCAGTACTTC. Amino acid sequence: CASSPPSVYEQYF.

The V and J genes are TRBV5-1 and TRBJ2-1; D not certain. Per the germline V gene, CDR1 is SGHRS and CDR2 is YFSETQ. The V gene lost 0 bases and the J gene lost 6 bases, with 10 bases spanning the gap. The CDR3 is 14 residues long. In nucleotides, the CDR3 is TGCGCCAGCAGCTTGGCCAGCCCAGGCAATGAGCAGTTCTTC. Its protein product is CASSLASPGNEQFF. The full variable domain, completed using reference TRBV5-1 and TRBJ2-1, is KAGVTQTPRYLIKTRGQQVTLSCSPISGHRSVSWYQQTPGQGLQFLFEYFSETQRNKGNFPGRFSGRQFSNSRSEMNVSTLELGDSALYLCASSLASPGNEQFFGPGTRLTVL.

This chain uses TRBV7-8 with TRBJ1-1; D uncertain. Looked up from germline, CDR1 is SGHVS and CDR2 is FQNEAQ. With 5 bases removed from V and 2 bases from J, the gap between germline ends came to 9 bases. The CDR3 runs 13 residues. CDR3 loop: CASSATLNTEAFF. The CDR3 DNA reads as TGTGCCAGCAGCGCTACGCTAAACACTGAAGCTTTCTTT.

This clone showed up just a few times. The gene calls are TRBV29-1 and TRBJ1-1; D gene ambiguous. This CDR3 is built from 15 residues. V was pared by 1 base and J by 3 bases, with 15 bases between. CDR1 SQVTM and CDR2 ANQGSEA come from the germline V gene. This chain's CDR3 is CSVEAERLYHTEAFF. In DNA, the CDR3 is TGCAGCGTTGAAGCCGAGAGACTATACCACACTGAAGCTTTCTTT.

The chain links TRBV28 to TRBJ2-7, with TRBD2 matching 12 bases. Germline V lookup: CDR1 MDHEN, CDR2 SYDVKM. J lost 3 bases, V lost 3 bases, and 6 bases had no gene match. The CDR3 is 16 residues long. This CDR3 reads CASSLATSGRLYEQYF. CDR3 DNA: TGTGCCAGCAGTTTGGCGACTAGCGGGAGACTCTACGAGCAGTACTTC.

The chain has TRBV27 and TRBJ1-1; D gene ambiguous. The V gene lost 5 bases and the J gene lost 5 bases, with 15 bases spanning the gap. This CDR3 comprises 14 residues. The germline V gene encodes CDR1 MNHEY and CDR2 SMNVEV (reference sequence). This CDR3 is CASSLPNSKTEAFF. The CDR3 DNA reads as TGTGCCAGCAGTCTACCCAACAGTAAGACTGAAGCTTTCTTT.

V usage is TRBV10-2 and J usage is TRBJ2-2, with 11 bases aligning to TRBD2. Germline V gene data show CDR1 as WSHSY and CDR2 as SAAADI. The V segment lost 2 bases and the J segment 6 bases; nucleotides outside the gene matches: 2. The CDR3 is 15 amino acids. In DNA form, the CDR3 reads TGCGCCAGCAGTGAGGTAGCGGGGGGGCCCGGGGAGCTGTTTTTT. This translates into CASSEVAGGPGELFF.

The V and J genes are TRBV2 and TRBJ2-7; 9 nucleotides agree with TRBD1. Germline trimming cut 6 bases from V and 2 bases from J; bases unmatched to any gene: 5. There are 14 residues in the CDR3. CDR1 and CDR2 from the germline V gene are SNHLY and FYNNEI. The CDR3 spells CASRWDRDAYEQYF. The CDR3 nucleotides read TGTGCCAGCAGATGGGACAGGGACGCCTACGAGCAGTACTTC.

V usage is TRBV28 and J usage is TRBJ2-7; tentative D call: TRBD2 (6 bases). V was pared by 2 bases and J by 2 bases, with 13 bases between. The germline V gene has CDR1 MDHEN and CDR2 SYDVKM. CDR3 length equals 15 residues. The CDR3 protein is CASSLRSGGTYEQYF. In nucleotides, the CDR3 is TGTGCCAGCAGTTTAAGATCTGGAGGGACCTACGAGCAGTACTTC.

Regarding this clone: Other nucleotide sequences from this sample produce the same CDR3. This rearrangement joins TRBV27 to TRBJ2-1, with 9 bases matching TRBD2. This CDR3 is built from 14 residues. Germline V CDR1 and CDR2: MNHEY, SMNVEV (reference sequence). The J segment lost 2 bases and the V segment lost 5 bases, leaving 1 base of the junction unmatched. The CDR3 sequence: CASSPSGAYNEQFF. The DNA of the CDR3 is TGTGCCAGCAGTCCTAGCGGGGCCTACAATGAGCAGTTCTTC.

The chain carries TRBV30 and TRBJ1-6; 7 bases fit TRBD1. V lost 3 bases to trimming and J lost 3 bases; unmatched junction nucleotides: 2. From germline, CDR1 is GTSNPN and CDR2 SVGIG (reference sequence). CDR3 size: 14 residues. CDR3 residues: CAWRGGDYNSPLHF. In nucleotides, the CDR3 is TGTGCCTGGAGAGGGGGCGACTATAATTCACCCCTCCACTTT. Looking up the rest from reference TRBV30 and TRBJ1-6 gives the full variable domain: SQTIHQWPATLVQPVGSPLSLECTVEGTSNPNLYWYRQAAGRGLQLLFYSVGIGQISSEVPQNLSASRPQDRQFILSSKKLLLSDSGFYLCAWRGGDYNSPLHFGNGTRLTVT.

The J gene is TRBJ2-7, the V gene TRBV4-1; D might be TRBD2 (6 bases). The CDR3 is 15 amino acids. Trimming removed 1 base from V and 3 bases from J, with 13 bases in between. CDR1 and CDR2 (germline): MGHRA, YSYEKL. CDR3 DNA sequence: TGCGCCAGCAGCCAAGGGCGGGGACCGTTCTACGAGCAGTACTTC. It codes for CASSQGRGPFYEQYF.

This clone was found once. The chain joins TRBV6-5 to TRBJ2-5; D call uncertain. CDR1 is MNHEY and CDR2 is SVGAGI in the germline V gene. The CDR3 contains 16 residues. The ends were cut back, 0 bases at V and 5 bases at J, with 16 bases in the middle. The CDR3, as DNA: TGTGCCAGCAGTTACTCGGTACCGCGCTCCGGGGAGACCCAGTACTTC. It translates to CASSYSVPRSGETQYF.

The chain has TRBV27 and TRBJ2-5, with 11 nucleotides matching TRBD2. The length of the CDR3 is 15 residues. V was pared by 5 bases and J by 3 bases, with 5 bases of the junction left unmatched. Germline V gene lookup returns CDR1 MNHEY and CDR2 SMNVEV (reference sequence). The CDR3 reads CASSTSGRREETQYF. DNA for the CDR3: TGTGCCAGCAGTACTAGCGGGAGAAGGGAAGAGACCCAGTACTTC.

V is TRBV5-4 and J is TRBJ2-7; 10 bases are a match to TRBD2. Germline loops: CDR1 SGHNT, CDR2 YYREEE (reference sequence). V lost 3 bases, J lost 2 bases, and 5 bases stayed unmatched. The CDR3 is 15 residues long. CDR3 sequence: CASSSGLAEAYEQYF. The CDR3 region has the DNA TGTGCCAGCAGCTCCGGACTAGCGGAGGCCTACGAGCAGTACTTC. The full variable domain, its missing parts supplied by reference TRBV5-4 and TRBJ2-7, is ETGVTQSPTHLIKTRGQQVTLRCSSQSGHNTVSWYQQALGQGPQFIFQYYREEENGRGNFPPRFSGLQFPNYSSELNVNALELDDSALYLCASSSGLAEAYEQYFGPGTRLTVT.

The chain has TRBV5-1 and TRBJ1-2; 7 bases are a match to TRBD1. CDR1 and CDR2 from the germline V gene are SGHRS and YFSETQ. This CDR3 region has 13 residues. V lost 4 bases to trimming and J lost 12 bases; unmatched junction nucleotides: 12. The CDR3 reads CASSVGSTGDNTF. The CDR3 coding sequence is TGCGCCAGCAGCGTAGGAAGCACAGGGGACAACACCTTC.

The V call is TRBV7-9, the J call TRBJ2-1; no clear D. With 0 bases removed from V and 12 bases from J, the gap between germline ends came to 6 bases. In germline, CDR1 is SEHNR, CDR2 FQNEAQ (reference sequence). CDR3 length: 11 amino acids. CDR3 bases: TGTGCCAGCAGCTTAGCCAGAGGGCAGTTCTTC. Encoded protein: CASSLARGQFF.

The table lists this clone with a few counts. Other nucleotide sequences in the sample specify the same CDR3. CDR3 loop: CASSIGSTEAFF. The DNA of the CDR3 is TGTGCCAGTAGTATTGGGAGTACTGAAGCTTTCTTT. The V gene is TRBV19, the J gene TRBJ1-1, with D unresolved. The CDR3 sequence is 12 residues long. Germline V gene sequence: CDR1 LNHDA, CDR2 SQIVND (reference sequence). Between the trimmed V and J ends, which lost 3 bases and 5 bases, there was a span of 7 bases.

The rearrangement links TRBV4-2 to TRBJ1-2; D call uncertain. CDR3 length: 14 amino acids. With 0 bases removed from V and 4 bases from J, the gap between germline ends came to 9 bases. Germline V lookup: CDR1 LGHNA, CDR2 YNFKEQ. The CDR3 nucleotides read TGTGCCAGCAGCCAAGAGGGAGACACCTATGGCTACACCTTC. Protein product: CASSQEGDTYGYTF.

V gene TRBV27 combines with J gene TRBJ2-1; tentative D call: TRBD1 (5 bases). CDR1 MNHEY and CDR2 SMNVEV come from the germline V gene (reference sequence). The CDR3 covers 16 residues. V lost 7 bases to trimming and J lost 0 bases, with 16 bases between them. This chain's CDR3 is CASNLRGTGSYNEQFF. The DNA of the CDR3 is TGTGCCAGCAACCTAAGGGGCACAGGCTCCTACAATGAGCAGTTCTTC.

The genes are TRBV5-1 and TRBJ2-5, with TRBD2 matching 8 bases. Germline V gives CDR1 SGHRS, CDR2 YFSETQ. V lost 6 bases, J lost 5 bases, and 15 bases stayed unmatched. The CDR3 is 16 residues long. The CDR3: CASTLVGSGSGETQYF. CDR3 bases: TGCGCCAGCACCCTGGTGGGGAGCGGGAGTGGCGAGACCCAGTACTTC.

The J gene is TRBJ1-2, the V gene TRBV7-9; D is undetermined. CDR3 length: 12 residues. Trimming left V 3 bases short and J 4 bases short, with 6 bases between. Germline V lookup: CDR1 SEHNR, CDR2 FQNEAQ (reference sequence). CDR3 in DNA: TGTGCCAGCAGCTTTAACAGCTATGGCTACACCTTC. Translating it yields CASSFNSYGYTF.

The gene calls are TRBV2 and TRBJ1-2; D gene uncertain. The CDR3 sequence is 13 residues long. Germline CDR1 SNHLY, CDR2 FYNNEI. Between the trimmed V and J ends, which lost 4 bases and 2 bases, there was a span of 8 bases. The CDR3 sequence is CASSVEKNYGYTF. CDR3 bases: TGTGCCAGCAGTGTTGAGAAAAACTATGGCTACACCTTC.